Detailed here is one T cell receptor (beta chain). The assay was immunoSEQ multiplex PCR, and TCRdb's table has in-frame clones only and misses some. Of around 64,000 clones in the sample, approximately 80% were seen once. The entry originates in a study of T cells in localized non-small cell lung cancer. CDR3 length equals 15 residues. Trimming took 6 bases from V and 4 from J; bases not matched to a gene: 6. Germline CDR1 KGHSH, CDR2 LQKENI. The sample consisted of PBMCs, taken before any cancer treatment. This receptor was obtained from a man aged 40 to 70 with stage II lung adenocarcinoma. V usage is TRBV18 and J usage is TRBJ1-2, with 12 bases identical to TRBD1. The CDR3 nucleotides are TGTGCCAGCTCCCAGGGACAGGGGGCGATCTATGGCTACACCTTC. Translated: CASSQGQGAIYGYTF.